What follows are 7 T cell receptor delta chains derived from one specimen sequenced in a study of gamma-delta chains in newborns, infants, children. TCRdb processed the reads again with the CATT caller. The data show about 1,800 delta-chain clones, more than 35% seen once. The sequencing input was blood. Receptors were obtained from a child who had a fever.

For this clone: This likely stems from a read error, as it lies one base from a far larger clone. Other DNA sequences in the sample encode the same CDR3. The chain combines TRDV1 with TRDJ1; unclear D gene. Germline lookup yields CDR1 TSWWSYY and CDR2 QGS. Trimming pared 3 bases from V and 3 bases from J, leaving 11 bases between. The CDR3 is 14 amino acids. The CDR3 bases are TGTGCTCTTGGGGAGGTCCGGGTCCCCGATAAACTCATCTTT. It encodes CALGEVRVPDKLIF.

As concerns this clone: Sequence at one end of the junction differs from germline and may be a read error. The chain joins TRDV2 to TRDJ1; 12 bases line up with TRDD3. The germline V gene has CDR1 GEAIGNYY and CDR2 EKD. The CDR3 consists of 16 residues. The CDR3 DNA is TGTGCTTGTGACACCCTGGGGGATACGGACACCGATAAACTCATCTTT. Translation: CACDTLGDTDTDKLIF.

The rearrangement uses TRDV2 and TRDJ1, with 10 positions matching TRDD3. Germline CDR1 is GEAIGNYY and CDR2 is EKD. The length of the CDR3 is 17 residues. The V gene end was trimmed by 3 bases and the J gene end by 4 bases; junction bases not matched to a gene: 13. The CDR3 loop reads CACDPGRTGGLRDKLIF. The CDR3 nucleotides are TGTGCCTGTGACCCAGGCAGGACTGGGGGATTGCGCGATAAACTCATCTTT.

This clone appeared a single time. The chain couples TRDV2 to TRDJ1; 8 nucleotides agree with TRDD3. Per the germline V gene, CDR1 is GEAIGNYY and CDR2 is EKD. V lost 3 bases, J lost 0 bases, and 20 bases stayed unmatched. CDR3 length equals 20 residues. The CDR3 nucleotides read TGTGCCTGTGACGCGGTTTATCCGGGGGATAACCAGGAGTACACCGATAAACTCATCTTT. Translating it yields CACDAVYPGDNQEYTDKLIF.

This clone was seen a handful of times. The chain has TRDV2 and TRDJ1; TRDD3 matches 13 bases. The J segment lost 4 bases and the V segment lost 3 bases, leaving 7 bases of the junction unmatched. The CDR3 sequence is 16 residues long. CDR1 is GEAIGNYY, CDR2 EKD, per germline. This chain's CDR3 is CACDALTGGYGDKLIF. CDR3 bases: TGTGCCTGTGACGCCCTTACTGGGGGATACGGCGATAAACTCATCTTT.

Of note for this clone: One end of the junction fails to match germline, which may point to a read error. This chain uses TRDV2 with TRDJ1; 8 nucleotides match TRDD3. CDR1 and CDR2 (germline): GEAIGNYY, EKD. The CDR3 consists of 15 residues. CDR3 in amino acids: CACGTVGDTTDKLIF. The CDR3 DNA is TGTGCCTGTGGCACCGTAGGGGATACCACCGATAAACTCATCTTT.

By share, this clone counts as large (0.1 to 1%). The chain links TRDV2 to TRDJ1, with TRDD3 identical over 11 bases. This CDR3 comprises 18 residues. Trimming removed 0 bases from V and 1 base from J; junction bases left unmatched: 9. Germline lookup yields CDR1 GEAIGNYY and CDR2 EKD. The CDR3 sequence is CACDTVGGGYARTDKLIF. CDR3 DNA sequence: TGTGCCTGTGACACCGTCGGTGGGGGATACGCACGCACCGATAAACTCATCTTT.